Below, 13 T cell receptor beta chains from the same sample are listed, as sequenced in a study of PD-L1 blockade in urothelial cancer. Profiling relied on immunoSEQ multiplex PCR, and the TCRdb table lists in-frame clones only, not all of them. Of 33,000 or so clones listed, around four fifths are singletons. Time point indicated: pretreatment peripheral blood. Here the sequenced sample was PBMCs, taken around atezolizumab (anti-PD-L1) treatment. The origin of the receptors is a man in his 60s with urothelial cancer.

J is TRBJ1-2 and V is TRBV28; D is possibly TRBD1 (5 bases). The CDR3 extends over 13 amino acids. Germline V CDR1 and CDR2: MDHEN, SYDVKM. Trimming cost V 10 bases and J 0 bases, with 12 bases left between them. DNA for the CDR3: TGTGCCACCAGCCAGGGCACTAACTATGGCTACACCTTC. This sequence encodes CATSQGTNYGYTF.

This clone showed up just a few times. The junction does not match germline at one end; this may be a read error. The chain carries TRBV6-1 and TRBJ1-1; D is undetermined. The CDR3 has 11 residues. Germline lookup yields CDR1 MNHNS and CDR2 SASEGT. CDR3 region: CAGSGNTEAFF. CDR3 nucleotide sequence: TGTGCCGGCAGCGGGAACACTGAAGCTTTCTTT.

The chain is built from TRBV5-5 and TRBJ2-5, with unresolved D. The CDR3 has 13 residues. Trimming stripped 2 bases from V and 5 bases from J, with 10 bases between. Germline CDR1 reads SGHKS; CDR2 reads YYEKEE (reference sequence). This CDR3 is CASSLTSRETQYF. The CDR3 region has the DNA TGTGCCAGCAGCTTAACGTCTCGGGAGACCCAGTACTTC.

The rearrangement joins TRBV25-1 to TRBJ1-1; D is perhaps TRBD1 (5 bases). The V end lost 7 bases, the J end lost 7 bases, and 22 bases lay between the germline ends. The CDR3 is made up of 15 amino acids. Germline-derived CDR1 and CDR2 are MGHDK and SYGVNS. The chain's CDR3 is CASTPDSGSWVEAFF. The CDR3 region has the DNA TGTGCCAGCACTCCCGACTCAGGGTCATGGGTTGAAGCTTTCTTT.

The V call is TRBV12-2, the J call TRBJ2-7; TRBD2 is taken as the D call from the table, unchecked against the DNA. TRBV12-2 is a pseudogene segment. The CDR3 sequence is 15 residues long. The CDR3 region is CASRPYCSLTYEQYF. CDR3 DNA sequence: TGTGCAAGTCGCCCCTACTGCTCCCTGACCTACGAGCAGTACTTC.

The rearrangement links TRBV28 to TRBJ2-2; D call uncertain. Deletions cut 6 bases from V and 1 base from J, with 12 bases between. The length of the CDR3 is 15 residues. Per germline, CDR1 MDHEN and CDR2 SYDVKM. CDR3 protein: CASSPPQENTGELFF. CDR3 in DNA: TGTGCCAGCAGCCCTCCGCAGGAGAACACCGGGGAGCTGTTTTTT.

The rearrangement links TRBV7-9 to TRBJ1-4; D gene ambiguous. This CDR3 contains 17 residues. Trimming removed 1 base from V and 5 bases from J, with 17 bases in between. Germline V gene lookup returns CDR1 SEHNR and CDR2 FQNEAQ (reference sequence). In nucleotides, the CDR3 is TGTGCCAGCAGCTTAGTCGCGGCTGGAGCCGGGAATGAAAAACTGTTTTTT. It yields the protein CASSLVAAGAGNEKLFF.

The chain links TRBV2 to TRBJ2-1; 9 nucleotides agree with TRBD2. The CDR3 runs 15 residues. The germline gives CDR1 SNHLY, CDR2 FYNNEI. J gave up 8 bases and V 8 bases, and 13 bases lay outside the gene matches. CDR3 in amino acids: CASGNPGLALHEQFF. The DNA for the CDR3 is TGTGCCAGCGGGAACCCGGGACTAGCTCTCCATGAGCAGTTCTTC.

V and J are TRBV15 and TRBJ1-6; D might be TRBD1 (5 bases). The V end was cut by 3 bases, the J end by 0 bases, with 9 bases between. Germline V gene sequence: CDR1 LNHNV, CDR2 YYDKDF (reference sequence). This CDR3 contains 16 residues. The CDR3 is CATSRAGASYNSPLHF. The CDR3 region has the DNA TGTGCCACCAGCAGGGCTGGGGCCTCCTATAATTCACCCCTCCACTTT.

The chain links TRBV28 to TRBJ1-5, with a possible D match to TRBD1 (6 bases). The germline gives CDR1 MDHEN, CDR2 SYDVKM. Between the trimmed V and J ends, which lost 2 bases and 3 bases, there was a span of 8 bases. There are 14 residues in the CDR3. The CDR3 here is CASSLGGANQPQHF. The CDR3 DNA reads as TGTGCCAGCAGTTTAGGGGGGGCCAATCAGCCCCAGCATTTT.

The rearrangement uses TRBV7-8 and TRBJ1-5; D gene unclear. Between the trimmed V and J ends, which lost 0 bases and 10 bases, there was a span of 13 bases. The germline V gene encodes CDR1 SGHVS and CDR2 FQNEAQ. The length of the CDR3 is 14 residues. The DNA for the CDR3 is TGTGCCAGCAGCTTAGCCCGAAACGTAAGCCCCCAGCATTTT. Encoded protein: CASSLARNVSPQHF.

Only one count was recorded for this clone. The chain is built from TRBV6-1 and TRBJ1-6; D may be TRBD1 (5 bases). The CDR3 runs 16 residues. Trimming took off 0 bases at V and 9 bases at J, with 15 bases between the two ends. Per germline, CDR1 MNHNS and CDR2 SASEGT. The CDR3 sequence is CASSEAPAGIGSPLHF. The CDR3 nucleotides read TGTGCCAGCAGTGAAGCGCCGGCAGGGATTGGTTCACCCCTCCACTTT.

V usage is TRBV15 and J usage is TRBJ2-5; 7 nucleotides match TRBD2. The CDR3 contains 14 residues. Germline lookup yields CDR1 LNHNV and CDR2 YYDKDF (reference sequence). The V gene end was trimmed by 4 bases and the J gene end by 2 bases; junction bases not matched to a gene: 4. CDR3 region: CATSTGAGQETQYF. The CDR3 region has the DNA TGTGCCACCAGCACAGGAGCGGGGCAAGAGACCCAGTACTTC.